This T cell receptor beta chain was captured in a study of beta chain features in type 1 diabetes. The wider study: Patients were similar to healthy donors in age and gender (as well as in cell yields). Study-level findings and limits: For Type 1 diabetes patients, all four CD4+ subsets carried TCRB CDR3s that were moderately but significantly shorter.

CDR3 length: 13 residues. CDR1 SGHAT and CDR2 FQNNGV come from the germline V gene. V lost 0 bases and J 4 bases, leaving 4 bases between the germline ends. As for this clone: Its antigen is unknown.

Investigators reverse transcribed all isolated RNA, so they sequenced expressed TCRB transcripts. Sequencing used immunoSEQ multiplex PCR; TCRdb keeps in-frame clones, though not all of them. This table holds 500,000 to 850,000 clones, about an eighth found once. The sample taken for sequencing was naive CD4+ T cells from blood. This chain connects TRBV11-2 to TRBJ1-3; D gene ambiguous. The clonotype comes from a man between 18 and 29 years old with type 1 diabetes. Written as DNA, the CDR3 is TGTGCCAGCAGCTTAGACCAGGGAAACACCATATATTTT. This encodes CASSLDQGNTIYF.